This T cell receptor (beta chain) comes out of a study of CD8+CD57+ T cells in acquired aplastic anemia. Template material for TCR beta VDJ and CDR3 profiling consisted of genomic DNA. TCRdb re-called the reads with MiXCR, one entry per CDR3 protein. The sample includes some 150,000 distinct CDR3 sequences, 65% to 75% of them seen just once. V dropped 6 bases and J dropped 7 bases, with 10 bases sitting between them. The CDR3 runs to 11 residues. Patients who underwent sequencing had shown CD8+CD57+ cell expansion by flow cytometry. Severe acquired aplastic anemia was diagnosed in all patients. The TCR sequence derives from a human donor with aplastic anemia. Sequenced: sorted CD4+, CD8+, or CD8+CD57+ T cells (not recorded which) from PBMCs. The chain combines TRBV12-3 or TRBV12-4 with TRBJ2-7; possibly TRBD2 for D (6 bases). CDR3 amino acids: CASSLAGEQYF. DNA of the CDR3: TGTGCCAGCAGCTTGGCGGGGGAGCAGTACTTC.